This T cell receptor beta chain originates from a study of T cell repertoires in cytomegalovirus infection. In TCRdb, the reads were re-called with MiXCR into one record per CDR3 protein. The sample includes over 120,000 distinct CDR3 sequences, 32% seen only once; the top ten take roughly 47%. Concerning this clonotype: Its antigen is not known.

V lost 0 bases and J 6 bases, leaving 21 bases between the germline ends. Germline V CDR1 and CDR2: DFQATT, SNEGSKA (reference sequence). The CDR3 runs 16 residues. The input for sequencing was CD8+ T cells from cultured PBMCs, taken from culture after CMV antigen stimulation. The J gene is TRBJ2-7, the V gene TRBV20-1, with D perhaps matching TRBD1 (6 bases). The receptor was derived from a human donor in good health (CMV status not recorded). Some clones in this sample may be carry-over from other donors' samples. CDR3 amino acids: CSARDRGEGDSGEQYF. The CDR3 DNA sequence: TGCAGTGCTAGAGATCGGGGAGAGGGGGATTCGGGCGAGCAGTACTTC.